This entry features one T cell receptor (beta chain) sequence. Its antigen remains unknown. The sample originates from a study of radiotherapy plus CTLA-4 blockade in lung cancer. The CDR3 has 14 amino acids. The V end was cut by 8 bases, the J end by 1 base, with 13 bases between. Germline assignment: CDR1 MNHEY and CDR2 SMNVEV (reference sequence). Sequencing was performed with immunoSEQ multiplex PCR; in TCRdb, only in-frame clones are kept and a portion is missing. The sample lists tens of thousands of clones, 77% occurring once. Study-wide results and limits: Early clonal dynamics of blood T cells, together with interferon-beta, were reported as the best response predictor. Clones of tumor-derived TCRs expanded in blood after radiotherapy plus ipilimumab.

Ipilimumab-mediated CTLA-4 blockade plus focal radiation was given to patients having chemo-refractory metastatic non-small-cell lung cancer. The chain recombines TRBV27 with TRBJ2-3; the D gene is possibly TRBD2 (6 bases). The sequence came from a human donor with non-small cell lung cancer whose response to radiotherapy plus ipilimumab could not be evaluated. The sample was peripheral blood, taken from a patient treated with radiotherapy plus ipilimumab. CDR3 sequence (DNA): TGTGCCAGCCAACGGGAGTCGGGCACAGATACGCAGTATTTT. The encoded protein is CASQRESGTDTQYF.